This T cell receptor beta chain was captured by sequencing in a study of T cell changes during pregnancy in multiple sclerosis. Looked up from germline, CDR1 is LNHDA and CDR2 is SQIVND (reference sequence). The CDR3 has 12 residues. V shed 7 bases and J shed 4 bases, with 10 bases lying between them. TCRdb's table, derived via immunoSEQ multiplex PCR, lists solely in-frame clones and lacks some. The table lists roughly 100,000 clones, around 90% of them singletons. The sequence derives from a female donor with multiple sclerosis, enrolled in a pregnancy study. Sequenced material: peripheral blood, taken before pregnancy. The chain employs TRBV19 and TRBJ1-2; perhaps TRBD1 as D (6 bases). CDR3 residues: CASIGQTYGYTF. The CDR3 DNA is TGTGCCAGTATTGGACAGACCTATGGCTACACCTTC.